This passage covers 6 T cell receptor beta chains from one sample sequenced in a study of blood T cells in healthy people across ages. The use of a sample-barcoded 5' primer and a J-beta primer mix characterized a second PCR of roughly 6 to 11 cycles. TCRdb reprocessed the 5' RACE reads with MiXCR, giving one entry per CDR3 protein. The sample lists roughly 500,000 distinct CDR3 sequences; 24% were seen once. These data also featured in a second study, about T cells of mothers and their children.

Sequencing input: blood. The receptors here all came from a boy aged 5-17 years in good health.

The chain uses TRBV4-1 and TRBJ1-5; maybe TRBD1 (6 bases). The CDR3 length is 16 residues. The germline V gene encodes CDR1 MGHRA and CDR2 YSYEKL. With 4 bases removed from V and 5 bases from J, the gap between germline ends came to 18 bases. CDR3 residues: CASSRERDGGDQPQHF. CDR3 bases: TGCGCCAGCAGCCGAGAAAGAGATGGGGGCGATCAGCCCCAGCATTTT.

V usage is TRBV9 and J usage is TRBJ2-1, with D possibly TRBD1 on 5 matching bases. This CDR3 is 15 amino acids long. Looked up from germline, CDR1 is SGDLS and CDR2 is YYNGEE. V lost 1 base and J lost 8, with 16 bases in between. CDR3 amino acids: CASSVSGHPMDEQFF. CDR3 DNA sequence: TGTGCCAGCAGCGTATCAGGGCACCCGATGGATGAGCAGTTCTTC.

This clonotype was counted ten times or more. V and J are TRBV30 and TRBJ2-5; D is possibly TRBD1 (6 bases). Per germline, CDR1 GTSNPN and CDR2 SVGIG (reference sequence). Between the trimmed V and J ends, which lost 4 bases and 0 bases, there was a span of 9 bases. The CDR3 runs to 13 residues. The CDR3 sequence: CAWTRTDQETQYF. The CDR3 nucleotides read TGTGCCTGGACCCGGACAGACCAAGAGACCCAGTACTTC.

The genes are TRBV7-9 and TRBJ2-7; no clear D gene. The germline gives CDR1 SEHNR, CDR2 FQNEAQ (reference sequence). CDR3 length equals 11 residues. V was cut by 5 bases and J by 5 bases, with 7 bases left in between. The CDR3 nucleotides are TGTGCCAGCAGCATAGGCCACGAGCAGTACTTC. The encoded protein is CASSIGHEQYF.

This clonotype occurred once. The genes are TRBV11-1 and TRBJ2-5, with no clear D. The ends were cut back, 3 bases at V and 4 bases at J, with 15 bases in the middle. CDR1 SGHAT and CDR2 FQDESV come from the germline V gene (reference sequence). The CDR3 runs to 15 residues. The chain's CDR3 is CASSLYMGASETQYF. CDR3 DNA sequence: TGTGCCAGCAGCTTGTACATGGGCGCCTCAGAGACCCAGTACTTC.

This chain uses TRBV2 with TRBJ2-7; weak D call: TRBD2 (6 bases). Germline CDR1 is SNHLY and CDR2 is FYNNEI. Trimming stripped 9 bases from V and 2 bases from J, with 11 bases between. This CDR3 comprises 12 residues. CDR3 loop: CARRDSAYEQYF. The CDR3 region has the DNA TGTGCCAGAAGGGACTCCGCCTACGAGCAGTACTTC.